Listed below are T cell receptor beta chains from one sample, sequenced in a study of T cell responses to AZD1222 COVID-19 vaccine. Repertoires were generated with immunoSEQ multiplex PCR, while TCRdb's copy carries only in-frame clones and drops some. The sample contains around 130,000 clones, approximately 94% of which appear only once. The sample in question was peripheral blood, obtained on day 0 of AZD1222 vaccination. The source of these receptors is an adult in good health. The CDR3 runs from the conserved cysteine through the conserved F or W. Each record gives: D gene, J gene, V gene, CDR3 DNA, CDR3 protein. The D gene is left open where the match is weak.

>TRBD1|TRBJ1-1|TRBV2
TGTGCCAGCAGTGCACAGGGGTTCGCTGAAGCTTTCTTT
CASSAQGFAEAFF
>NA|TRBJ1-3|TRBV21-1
TGTGCCAGCAGCGTGCGCCCGAGGGGACCTGGAAACACCATATATTTT
CASSVRPRGPGNTIYF
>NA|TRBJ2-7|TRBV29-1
TGCAGCGCGAGGACAGACTCCTACGAGCAGTACTTC
CSARTDSYEQYF
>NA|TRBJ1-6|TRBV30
TGTGCCTGGAGTAGGCAGGGGAATTCACCCCTCCACTTT
CAWSRQGNSPLHF
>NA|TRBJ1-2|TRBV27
TGTGCCAGCAGTCCCGGGCGGGCAAGCTTGACCTATGGCTACACCTTC
CASSPGRASLTYGYTF
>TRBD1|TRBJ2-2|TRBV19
TGTGCCAGTCGAAGGTCGGGACAGCAGTACACCGGGGAGCTGTTTTTT
CASRRSGQQYTGELFF
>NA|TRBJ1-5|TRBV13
TGTGCCAGCAGCTCCTACAGGGTTCTCAAACAGCCCCAGCATTTT
CASSSYRVLKQPQHF
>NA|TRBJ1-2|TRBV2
TGTGCCAGCAGTACGGGAAATTATGGCTACACCTTC
CASSTGNYGYTF
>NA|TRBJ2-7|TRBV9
TGTGCCAGCAGCGAGAGGGGCGGGTCCTACGAGCAGTACTTC
CASSERGGSYEQYF
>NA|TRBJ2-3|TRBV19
TGTGCCAGTAGTACCCGAGGGACTGTCACAGATACGCAGTATTTT
CASSTRGTVTDTQYF
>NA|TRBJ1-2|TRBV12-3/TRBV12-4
TGTGCCAGCGGGCAGGGGCGTAACTATGGCTACACCTTC
CASGQGRNYGYTF